The entry below describes one T cell receptor beta chain. The ends were cut back, 0 bases at V and 3 bases at J, with 8 bases in the middle. Per germline, CDR1 SGHTA and CDR2 FQGNSA. The length of the CDR3 is 14 residues. Some clones are missing from TCRdb's copy, which holds only in-frame ones; the method was immunoSEQ multiplex PCR. The sample lists hundreds of thousands of clones, 86% occurring once. The data were obtained in a study of blood T cell repertoires in COVID-19. Study-level information: Either two negative PCRs, clearance, or symptom resolution qualified Cohort 3 donors as recovered. Nucleic acid was either cDNA or gDNA, and it came from T cells, B-cell-depleted T cells, or PBMCs.

The TCR originated in a woman aged 45 to 65 in a cohort exposed to, infected with or recovered from COVID-19 (not recorded which). What was sequenced was PBMCs or T cells enriched from blood (not recorded which). The chain joins TRBV7-2 to TRBJ1-2; D is ambiguous. The CDR3 DNA sequence: TGTGCCAGCAGCTTAGCGATCGGTTACTATGGCTACACCTTC. Translation: CASSLAIGYYGYTF.